The source of this T cell receptor (beta chain) is a study of cytomegalovirus exposure and HLA in healthy donors. Study in general: From 150 million to 200 million T cells, an earlier analysis saw approximately 110 million unique TCR beta sequences. Whole-study results and caveats: Apart from CMV serostatus, no immune exposure information was available. Under in vitro conditions, three CMV-associated chains were confirmed as specific for CMV antigens. Later analysis demonstrated an association between a missense DCLRE1C variant and TCR beta V- and J-gene trimming.

This clone was counted a few times. Antigen: not known. The V gene's germline CDR1 is SNHLY and CDR2 FYNNEI. The CDR3 has 15 amino acids. Between the trimmed V and J ends, which lost 5 bases and 0 bases, there was a span of 11 bases. The PCR ran on 60 Vbeta and 13 Jbeta primers. Generated by immunoSEQ multiplex PCR, the TCRdb table keeps only in-frame clones and is missing some. The data hold under 70,000 clones, with over 75% observed a single time. This TCR derives from a male donor in good health and CMV-seropositive. The specimen was PBMCs. The rearrangement joins TRBV2 to TRBJ1-5; no clear D gene. CDR3 coding DNA: TGTGCCAGCAGTCCCTACAGTGATAGCAATCAGCCCCAGCATTTT. It is translated as CASSPYSDSNQPQHF.